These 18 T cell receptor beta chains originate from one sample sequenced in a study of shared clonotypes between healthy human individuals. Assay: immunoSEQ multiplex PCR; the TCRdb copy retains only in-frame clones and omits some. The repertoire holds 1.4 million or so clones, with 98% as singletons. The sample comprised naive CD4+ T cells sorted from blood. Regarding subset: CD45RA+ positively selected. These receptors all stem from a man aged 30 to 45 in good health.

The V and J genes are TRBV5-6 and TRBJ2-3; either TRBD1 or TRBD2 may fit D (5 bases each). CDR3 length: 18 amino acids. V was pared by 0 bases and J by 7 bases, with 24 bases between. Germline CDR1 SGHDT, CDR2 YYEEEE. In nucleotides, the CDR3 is TGTGCCAGCAGCTTGGTAGAGGGGAACAACCGCCCCGCTTATACGCAGTATTTT. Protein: CASSLVEGNNRPAYTQYF.

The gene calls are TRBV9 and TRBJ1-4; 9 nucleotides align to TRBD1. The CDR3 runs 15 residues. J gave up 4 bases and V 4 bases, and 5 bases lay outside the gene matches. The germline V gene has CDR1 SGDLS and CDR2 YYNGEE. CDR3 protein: CASSITGGLNEKLFF. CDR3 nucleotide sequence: TGTGCCAGCAGCATTACAGGGGGCCTTAATGAAAAACTGTTTTTT.

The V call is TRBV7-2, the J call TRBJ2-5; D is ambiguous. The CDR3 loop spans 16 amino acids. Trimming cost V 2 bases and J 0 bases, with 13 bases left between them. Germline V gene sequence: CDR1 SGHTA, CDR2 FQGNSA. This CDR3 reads CASSLNSPENQETQYF. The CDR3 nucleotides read TGTGCCAGCAGCTTAAATTCGCCGGAAAACCAAGAGACCCAGTACTTC.

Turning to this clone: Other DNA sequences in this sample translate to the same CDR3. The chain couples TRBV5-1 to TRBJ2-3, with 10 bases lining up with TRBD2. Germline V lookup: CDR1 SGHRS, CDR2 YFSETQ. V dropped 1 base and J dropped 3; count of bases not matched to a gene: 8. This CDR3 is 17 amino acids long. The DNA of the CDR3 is TGCGCCAGCAGCTTGTCGGCTAGCGGGAGCGTAACAGATACGCAGTATTTT. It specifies CASSLSASGSVTDTQYF.

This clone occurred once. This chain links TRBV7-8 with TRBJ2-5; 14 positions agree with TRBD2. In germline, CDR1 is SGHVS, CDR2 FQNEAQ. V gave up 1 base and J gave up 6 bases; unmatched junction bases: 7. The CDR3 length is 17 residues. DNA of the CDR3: TGTGCCAGCAGCTTAGAAGGGACTAGCGGGAGTGGAAAGACCCAGTACTTC. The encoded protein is CASSLEGTSGSGKTQYF.

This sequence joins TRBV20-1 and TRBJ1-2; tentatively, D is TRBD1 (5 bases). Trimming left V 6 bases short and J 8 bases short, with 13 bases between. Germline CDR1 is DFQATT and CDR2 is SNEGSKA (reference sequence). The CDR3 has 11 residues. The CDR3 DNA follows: TGCAGTGCCAAGCAGGGTGACGGCTACACCTTC. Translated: CSAKQGDGYTF.

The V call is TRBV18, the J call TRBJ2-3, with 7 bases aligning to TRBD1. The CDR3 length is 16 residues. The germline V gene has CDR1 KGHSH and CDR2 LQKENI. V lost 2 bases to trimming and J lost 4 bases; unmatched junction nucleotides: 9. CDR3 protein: CASSPGDSPMADTQYF. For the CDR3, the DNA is TGTGCCAGCTCACCAGGGGACAGCCCAATGGCAGATACGCAGTATTTT.

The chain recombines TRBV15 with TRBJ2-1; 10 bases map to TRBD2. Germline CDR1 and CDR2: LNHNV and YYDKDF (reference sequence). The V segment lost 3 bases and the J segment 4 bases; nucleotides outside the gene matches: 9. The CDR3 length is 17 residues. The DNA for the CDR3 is TGTGCCACCAGCAGGGAACCCGGGACTAGCGCATACAATGAGCAGTTCTTC. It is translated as CATSREPGTSAYNEQFF.

The CDR3 coding sequence is TGTGCCAGCAGCGTAGAGGCGGGAAGTACGCAGTTCTTC. Translation: CASSVEAGSTQFF. This chain links TRBV9 with TRBJ2-1, with D maybe TRBD2 (6 bases). V gave up 0 bases and J gave up 12 bases, with 13 bases separating them. Germline-derived CDR1 and CDR2 are SGDLS and YYNGEE. CDR3 length: 13 residues.

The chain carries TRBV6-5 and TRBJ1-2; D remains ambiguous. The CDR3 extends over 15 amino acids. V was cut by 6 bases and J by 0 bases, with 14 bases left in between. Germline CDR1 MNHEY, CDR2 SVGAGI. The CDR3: CASRRSGPSNYGYTF. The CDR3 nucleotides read TGTGCCAGCAGACGATCAGGACCGTCTAACTATGGCTACACCTTC.

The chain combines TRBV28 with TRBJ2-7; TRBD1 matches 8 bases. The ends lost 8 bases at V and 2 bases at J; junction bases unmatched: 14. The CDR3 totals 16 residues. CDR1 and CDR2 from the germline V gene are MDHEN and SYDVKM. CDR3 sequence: CASLPGTGGWAYEQYF. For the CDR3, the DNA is TGTGCCAGCTTACCGGGCACAGGGGGATGGGCCTACGAGCAGTACTTC.

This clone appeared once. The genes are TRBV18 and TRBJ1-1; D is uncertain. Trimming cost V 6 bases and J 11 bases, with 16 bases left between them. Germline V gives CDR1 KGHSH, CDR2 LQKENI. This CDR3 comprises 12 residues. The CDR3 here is CASSLEHAGAFF. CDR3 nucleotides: TGTGCCAGCTCGCTTGAACATGCTGGCGCTTTCTTT.

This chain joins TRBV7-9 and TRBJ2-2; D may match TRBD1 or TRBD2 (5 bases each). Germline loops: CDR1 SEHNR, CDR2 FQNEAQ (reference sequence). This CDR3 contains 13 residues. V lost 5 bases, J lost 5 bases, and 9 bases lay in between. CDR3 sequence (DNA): TGTGCCAGCAGCGAGAGGGGAACCGGGGAGCTGTTTTTT. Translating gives CASSERGTGELFF.

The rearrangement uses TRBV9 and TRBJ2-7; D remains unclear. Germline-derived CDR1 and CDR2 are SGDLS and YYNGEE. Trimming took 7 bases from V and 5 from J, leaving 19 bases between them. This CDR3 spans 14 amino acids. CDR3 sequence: CASSARPGPHEQYF. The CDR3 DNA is TGTGCCAGCTCCGCAAGGCCAGGCCCGCACGAGCAGTACTTC.

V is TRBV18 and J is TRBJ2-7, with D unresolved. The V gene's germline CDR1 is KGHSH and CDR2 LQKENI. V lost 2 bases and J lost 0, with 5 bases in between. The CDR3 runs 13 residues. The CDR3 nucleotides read TGTGCCAGCTCACCAGACGACTCCTACGAGCAGTACTTC. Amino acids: CASSPDDSYEQYF.

The CDR3 bases are TGTGCCAGCAGCTTAGCTGGACAAAAGGGCTGGGAGACCCAGTACTTC. It is translated as CASSLAGQKGWETQYF. The rearrangement links TRBV7-9 to TRBJ2-5; the D gene is possibly TRBD1 (5 bases). CDR3 length equals 16 residues. The V gene's germline CDR1 is SEHNR and CDR2 FQNEAQ (reference sequence). With 0 bases removed from V and 5 bases from J, the gap between germline ends came to 16 bases. Full variable domain (remainder filled in from reference TRBV7-9 and TRBJ2-5): DTGVSQNPRHKITKRGQNVTFRCDPISEHNRLYWYRQTLGQGPEFLTYFQNEAQLEKSRLLSDRFSAERPKGSFSTLEIQRTEQGDSAMYLCASSLAGQKGWETQYFGPGTRLLVL.

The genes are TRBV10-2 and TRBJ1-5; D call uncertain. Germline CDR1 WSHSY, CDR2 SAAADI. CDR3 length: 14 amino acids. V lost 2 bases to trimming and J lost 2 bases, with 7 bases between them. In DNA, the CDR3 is TGCGCCAGCAGTGAGGACGGTGGCAATCAGCCCCAGCATTTT. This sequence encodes CASSEDGGNQPQHF.

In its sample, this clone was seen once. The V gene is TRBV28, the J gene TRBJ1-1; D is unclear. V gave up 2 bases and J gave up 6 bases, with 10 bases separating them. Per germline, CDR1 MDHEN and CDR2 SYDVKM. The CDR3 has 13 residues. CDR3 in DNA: TGTGCCAGCAGTTTAGGTAGACCGTCTGAAGCTTTCTTT. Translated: CASSLGRPSEAFF. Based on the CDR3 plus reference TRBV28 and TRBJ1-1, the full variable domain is DVKVTQSSRYLVKRTGEKVFLECVQDMDHENMFWYRQDPGLGLRLIYFSYDVKMKEKGDIPEGYSVSREKKERFSLILESASTNQTSMYLCASSLGRPSEAFFGQGTRLTVV.